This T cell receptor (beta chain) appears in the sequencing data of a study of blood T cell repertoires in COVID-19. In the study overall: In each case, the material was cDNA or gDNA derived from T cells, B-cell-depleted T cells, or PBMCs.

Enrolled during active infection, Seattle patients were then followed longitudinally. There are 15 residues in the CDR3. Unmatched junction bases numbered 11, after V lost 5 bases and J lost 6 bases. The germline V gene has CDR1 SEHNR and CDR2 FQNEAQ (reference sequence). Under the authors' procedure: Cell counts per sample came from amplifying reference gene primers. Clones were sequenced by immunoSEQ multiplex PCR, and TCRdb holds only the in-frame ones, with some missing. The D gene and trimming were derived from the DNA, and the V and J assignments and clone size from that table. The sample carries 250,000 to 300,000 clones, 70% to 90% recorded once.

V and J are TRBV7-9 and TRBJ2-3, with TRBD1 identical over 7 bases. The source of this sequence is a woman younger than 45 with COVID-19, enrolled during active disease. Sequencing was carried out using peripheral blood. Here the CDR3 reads CASSPFRGGSDTQYF. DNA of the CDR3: TGTGCCAGCAGCCCCTTTCGAGGGGGCTCTGATACGCAGTATTTT.